The 21 T cell receptor beta chains listed next were all sequenced from one sample in a study of human T cells and chemical hapten exposure. TCRdb analysed the RACE reads with MiXCR anew, one entry per CDR3 protein. The table shows some 90,000 distinct CDR3 sequences, with over 10% occurring only once. Stated time point: patch test 2, 6 weeks after DPC sensitization. The treatment here: therapeutic diphenylcyclopropenone sensitization with weekly scalp DPC. Specimen: whole blood, collected in connection with sensitization to the hapten diphenylcyclopropenone (DPC). These receptors were taken from a woman aged 35 to 49 with alopecia areata. Some clones in this sample may be carry-over from other donors' samples.

The sample holds a few counts of this clonotype. The chain uses TRBV6-1 and TRBJ1-5, with D unresolved. Germline CDR1 MNHNS, CDR2 SASEGT. Trimming removed 0 bases from V and 2 bases from J, with 11 bases in between. There are 16 residues in the CDR3. The CDR3 is CASSEAGLWGNQPQHF. CDR3 sequence (DNA): TGTGCCAGCAGTGAAGCGGGTTTATGGGGCAATCAGCCCCAGCATTTT.

This clonotype has ten or more counts. This chain uses TRBV19 with TRBJ2-6; no reliable D call. V lost 4 bases and J 2 bases, leaving 6 bases between the germline ends. This CDR3 has 14 amino acids. Germline V gene sequence: CDR1 LNHDA, CDR2 SQIVND (reference sequence). CDR3 sequence: CASSTKAGANVLTF. As DNA, the CDR3 is TGTGCCAGTAGTACCAAAGCTGGGGCCAACGTCCTGACTTTC.

This clonotype was counted only a few times. The chain links TRBV12-3 or TRBV12-4 to TRBJ2-1; TRBD2 agrees at 10 bases. This CDR3 spans 14 amino acids. Trimming took 1 base from V and 6 from J; bases not matched to a gene: 0. The DNA for the CDR3 is TGTGCCAGCAGTTTAGGGACTAGCGGCAATGAGCAGTTCTTC. Translation: CASSLGTSGNEQFF.

The table lists this clonotype with a few counts. The rearrangement joins TRBV19 to TRBJ2-2, with 9 bases that match TRBD1. V lost 2 bases to trimming and J lost 9 bases; unmatched junction nucleotides: 7. Germline V CDR1 and CDR2: LNHDA, SQIVND (reference sequence). CDR3 length: 15 amino acids. In DNA, the CDR3 is TGTGCCAGTAGTATATGGGGACAGGGAGACCGGGAGCTGTTTTTT. Protein sequence: CASSIWGQGDRELFF.

This clonotype showed up many times. The chain couples TRBV20-1 to TRBJ2-7; TRBD1 matches at 8 bases. The ends lost 6 bases at V and 2 bases at J; junction bases unmatched: 6. The CDR3 covers 13 residues. The germline V gene encodes CDR1 DFQATT and CDR2 SNEGSKA (reference sequence). The CDR3 loop is CSAGTGATYEQYF. DNA of the CDR3: TGCAGTGCCGGGACAGGCGCCACCTACGAGCAGTACTTC.

This clonotype was observed a few times. This chain links TRBV7-2 with TRBJ1-4; 8 bases map to TRBD1. This CDR3 comprises 16 residues. V gave up 2 bases and J gave up 7 bases; unmatched junction bases: 9. Germline-derived CDR1 and CDR2 are SGHTA and FQGNSA. CDR3 amino acids: CASSLRWGTGGEKLFF. CDR3 DNA: TGTGCCAGCAGCTTAAGGTGGGGGACAGGCGGTGAAAAACTGTTTTTT. The whole variable domain, filled in from reference TRBV7-2 and TRBJ1-4, reads GAGVSQSPSNKVTEKGKDVELRCDPISGHTALYWYRQSLGQGLEFLIYFQGNSAPDKSGLPSDRFSAERTGGSVSTLTIQRTQQEDSAVYLCASSLRWGTGGEKLFFGSGTQLSVL.

The V and J genes are TRBV6-5 and TRBJ1-1; TRBD1 might be the D (6 bases). The CDR3 is 14 amino acids. Trimming cost V 7 bases and J 10 bases, with 22 bases left between them. Per the germline V gene, CDR1 is MNHEY and CDR2 is SVGAGI. The CDR3 nucleotides read TGTGCCAGCACCGGAGGTTCGGGGGGCCCGAGAGCTTTCTTT. The encoded protein is CASTGGSGGPRAFF.

This clonotype was counted ten times or more. The chain joins TRBV6-4 to TRBJ1-1; perhaps TRBD1 as D (5 bases). This CDR3 spans 11 amino acids. The germline V and J ends were trimmed by 11 bases and 2 bases, with 9 bases remaining between them. In germline, CDR1 is MRHNA, CDR2 SNTAGT. The CDR3 here is CAHGGNTEAFF. The CDR3, as DNA: TGTGCCCACGGGGGAAACACTGAAGCTTTCTTT.

This clonotype was recorded at least ten times. The rearrangement links TRBV20-1 to TRBJ2-2; TRBD2 might be the D (5 bases). The CDR3 runs 13 residues. Trimming left V 2 bases short and J 5 bases short, with 9 bases between. Germline CDR1 reads DFQATT; CDR2 reads SNEGSKA (reference sequence). The CDR3 DNA follows: TGCAGTGCTAGATGGCCGGGGACCGGGGAGCTGTTTTTT. It specifies CSARWPGTGELFF.

This clonotype appeared a few times. The V gene is TRBV30, the J gene TRBJ2-7; D may be TRBD1 or TRBD2 (5 bases each). Germline V gene lookup returns CDR1 GTSNPN and CDR2 SVGIG (reference sequence). This CDR3 region has 15 residues. The V gene lost 1 base and the J gene lost 3 bases, with 16 bases spanning the gap. DNA for the CDR3: TGTGCCTGGAGTGGTCTGGGCAGGGACGGCTACGAGCAGTACTTC. This sequence encodes CAWSGLGRDGYEQYF.

The table lists this clonotype with many counts. J is TRBJ2-1 and V is TRBV29-1, with TRBD1 identical over 8 bases. There are 13 residues in the CDR3. From germline, CDR1 is SQVTM and CDR2 ANQGSEA. J lost 7 bases, V lost 4 bases, and 6 bases had no gene match. CDR3 residues: CSVARTGLNEQFF. CDR3 bases: TGCAGCGTTGCCAGGACAGGGTTGAATGAGCAGTTCTTC.

This chain connects TRBV18 to TRBJ2-2; a possible D gene is TRBD2 (5 bases). The CDR3 covers 16 residues. Between the trimmed V and J ends, which lost 5 bases and 4 bases, there was a span of 17 bases. CDR1 and CDR2 from the germline V gene are KGHSH and LQKENI. CDR3 protein: CASSTVRQGSTGELFF. The CDR3 nucleotides are TGTGCCAGCTCAACCGTAAGACAAGGGAGCACCGGGGAGCTGTTTTTT.

This sequence joins TRBV12-3 or TRBV12-4 and TRBJ1-3; no clear D. Trimming left V 7 bases short and J 4 bases short, with 11 bases between. The CDR3 has 13 amino acids. CDR3 residues: CASNEGAGNTIYF. In DNA form, the CDR3 reads TGTGCCAGCAATGAGGGAGCCGGAAACACCATATATTTT.

This clonotype showed up many times. The CDR3 sequence is CASSFGGAGANVLTF. The CDR3 coding sequence is TGTGCCAGCAGTTTTGGGGGTGCTGGGGCCAACGTCCTGACTTTC. The chain has TRBV28 and TRBJ2-6; tentatively, D is TRBD1 or TRBD2 (5 bases each). CDR3 length equals 15 residues. The germline gives CDR1 MDHEN, CDR2 SYDVKM. The V end was cut by 3 bases, the J end by 2 bases, with 8 bases between. Full variable domain (missing parts from reference TRBV28 and TRBJ2-6): DVKVTQSSRYLVKRTGEKVFLECVQDMDHENMFWYRQDPGLGLRLIYFSYDVKMKEKGDIPEGYSVSREKKERFSLILESASTNQTSMYLCASSFGGAGANVLTFGAGSRLTVL.

The sample holds many counts of this clonotype. The chain employs TRBV10-3 and TRBJ2-1, with D perhaps TRBD1 or TRBD2 (5 bases each). In germline, CDR1 is ENHRY, CDR2 SYGVKD. V lost 3 bases and J 0 bases, leaving 12 bases between the germline ends. CDR3 length: 16 residues. The CDR3 DNA follows: TGTGCCATCAGTGAATCGGGACCGAGCTCCTACAATGAGCAGTTCTTC. Amino acid sequence: CAISESGPSSYNEQFF.

This chain connects TRBV7-8 to TRBJ2-7, with D possibly matching TRBD1 (5 bases). Trimming shortened V by 0 bases and J by 8 bases, and 20 bases separated the two germline ends. The CDR3 is 16 residues long. Germline values: CDR1 SGHVS, CDR2 FQNEAQ. As DNA, the CDR3 is TGTGCCAGCAGCTTAGCCTCACTTAGGGGCCCTACGCAGCAGTACTTC. It encodes CASSLASLRGPTQQYF.

The rearrangement joins TRBV11-2 to TRBJ1-3, with D perhaps matching TRBD1 (5 bases). CDR1 SGHAT and CDR2 FQNNGV come from the germline V gene. V lost 4 bases and J lost 0, with 16 bases in between. This CDR3 has 17 amino acids. CDR3 DNA sequence: TGTGCCAGCAGCTACCCCCGGACACCGCTCTCTGGAAACACCATATATTTT. Encoded protein: CASSYPRTPLSGNTIYF.

This clonotype was seen many times. The chain links TRBV20-1 to TRBJ2-5, with TRBD1 matching over 7 bases. Germline V lookup: CDR1 DFQATT, CDR2 SNEGSKA (reference sequence). The CDR3 is made up of 15 amino acids. Losses at the gene ends were 6 bases for V and 0 bases for J; bases not matched to a gene: 10. The CDR3 loop reads CSAAKGQPHQETQYF. DNA of the CDR3: TGCAGTGCCGCTAAGGGACAGCCTCACCAAGAGACCCAGTACTTC.

The chain links TRBV6-2 or TRBV6-3 to TRBJ2-5, with 10 nucleotides matching TRBD1. Germline CDR1 is MNHEY and CDR2 is SVGEGT. This CDR3 has 15 amino acids. The V segment lost 2 bases and the J segment 4 bases; nucleotides outside the gene matches: 4. The CDR3 bases are TGTGCCAGCAGTTACGAGACAGGGGGCCCAGAGACCCAGTACTTC. This codes for CASSYETGGPETQYF.

This clonotype was observed a few times. The chain couples TRBV11-2 to TRBJ2-7; the match to TRBD2 covers 7 bases. The CDR3 spans 14 residues. Germline V gene data show CDR1 as SGHAT and CDR2 as FQNNGV. With 5 bases clipped from V and 4 bases from J, the junction kept 8 bases outside the gene matches. CDR3 DNA: TGTGCCAGCAGCCCTGGAGCGGGGCCTTACGAGCAGTACTTC. It codes for CASSPGAGPYEQYF.

In its sample, this clonotype was seen a few times. Since a much larger clone is just one base distant, this may be a read error. The J gene is TRBJ1-1, the V gene TRBV7-7; 8 positions agree with TRBD1. The J segment lost 1 base and the V segment lost 6 bases, leaving 4 bases of the junction unmatched. The CDR3 length is 14 residues. Germline V gene lookup returns CDR1 SSHAT and CDR2 FNYEAQ (reference sequence). The CDR3 spells CASSPGQGNTEAFF. CDR3 nucleotide sequence: TGTGCCAGCAGTCCCGGACAGGGGAACACTGAAGCTTTCTTT. Complete variable domain (other parts from reference TRBV7-7 and TRBJ1-1): GAGVSQSPRYKVTKRGQDVTLRCDPISSHATLYWYQQALGQGPEFLTYFNYEAQPDKSGLPSDRFSAERPEGSISTLTIQRTEQRDSAMYRCASSPGQGNTEAFFGQGTRLTVV.